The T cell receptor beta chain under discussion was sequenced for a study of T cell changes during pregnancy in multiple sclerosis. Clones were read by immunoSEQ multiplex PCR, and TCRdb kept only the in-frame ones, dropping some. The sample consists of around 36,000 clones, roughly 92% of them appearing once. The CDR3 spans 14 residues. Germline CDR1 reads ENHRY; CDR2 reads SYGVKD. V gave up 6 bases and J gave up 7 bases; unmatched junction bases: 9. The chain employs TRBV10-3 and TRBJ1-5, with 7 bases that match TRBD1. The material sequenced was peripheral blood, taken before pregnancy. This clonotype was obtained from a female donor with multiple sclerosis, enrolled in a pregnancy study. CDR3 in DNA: TGTGCCATCAGCGAACAGGGGATTGGACAGCCCCAGCATTTT. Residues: CAISEQGIGQPQHF.